A selection of T cell receptor beta chains follows, all from one sample in a study of blood T cell repertoires in COVID-19. TCRdb's copy holds only in-frame clones and misses some; the assay was immunoSEQ multiplex PCR. This sample has some 320,000 clones, with more than 70% found just once. The sample consisted of PBMCs or T cells enriched from blood (not recorded which). Receptor source: a woman aged 25 to 45 who had recovered from COVID-19. Each CDR3 is given with its conserved first and last residue. The D gene is left open where the match is weak. Rows may omit the clone size; those that give it use once, few, many or a size class.

v_gene	abundance	d_gene	j_gene	CDR3aa	CDR3nt
TRBV11-1	.	.	TRBJ1-1	CASTPLVTGDTEAFF	TGTGCCAGCACCCCTTTGGTTACGGGAGACACTGAAGCTTTCTTT
TRBV28	once	.	TRBJ1-5	CASSFSGPPESNQPQHF	TGTGCCAGCAGTTTCTCAGGGCCTCCTGAGAGCAATCAGCCCCAGCATTTT
TRBV19	.	.	TRBJ1-1	CASSGLGMQDTEAFF	TGTGCCAGTAGTGGGTTAGGAATGCAGGACACTGAAGCTTTCTTT
TRBV6-5	.	.	TRBJ1-5	CATARTVYSNQPQHF	TGTGCCACAGCGAGGACAGTTTATAGCAATCAGCCCCAGCATTTT
TRBV4-3	.	TRBD1	TRBJ2-2	CASSQDSGPQGVGGELFF	TGCGCCAGCAGCCAAGATTCGGGGCCACAGGGGGTAGGCGGGGAGCTGTTTTTT
TRBV10-1	.	TRBD1	TRBJ1-1	CASNSGQGDTEAFF	TGCGCCAGCAACTCGGGACAGGGAGACACTGAAGCTTTCTTT
TRBV28	.	TRBD2	TRBJ2-1	CASSLDPGLAGEEQFF	TGTGCCAGCAGTTTAGACCCGGGACTAGCGGGGGAAGAGCAGTTCTTC
TRBV6-5	.	.	TRBJ1-1	CASSRGQLNTEAFF	TGTGCCAGCAGTAGGGGACAACTGAACACTGAAGCTTTCTTT
TRBV28	.	.	TRBJ1-2	CASTRSDRYYGYTF	TGTGCCAGCACTAGGTCAGACAGATACTATGGCTACACCTTC
TRBV12-5	.	.	TRBJ2-3	CASRTEGAGTQYF	TGTGCTAGTAGGACAGAAGGGGCCGGTACGCAGTATTTT
TRBV19	once	.	TRBJ1-1	CASSTKGQRNTEAFF	TGTGCCAGTAGTACGAAAGGACAGCGGAACACTGAAGCTTTCTTT
TRBV14	once	TRBD1	TRBJ1-4	CASSTTGGSTNEKLFF	TGTGCCAGCAGCACAACAGGGGGCTCAACTAATGAAAAACTGTTTTTT
TRBV30	.	TRBD1	TRBJ2-7	CAWRGQGSEQYF	TGTGCCTGGAGAGGACAGGGGTCCGAGCAGTACTTC
TRBV9	.	.	TRBJ1-1	CASSALTVNTEAFF	TGTGCCAGCAGCGCCCTGACAGTGAACACTGAAGCTTTCTTT
TRBV2	.	.	TRBJ1-2	CASSDDRTSYGYTF	TGTGCCAGCAGTGATGACAGGACGTCATATGGCTACACCTTC
TRBV11-1	.	.	TRBJ2-3	CASSSRKRFTDTQYF	TGTGCCAGCAGCTCGCGAAAGAGGTTCACAGATACGCAGTATTTT
TRBV19	.	TRBD1	TRBJ2-2	CASNRGQWTGELFF	TGTGCCAGTAATAGGGGGCAATGGACCGGGGAGCTGTTTTTT
TRBV27	.	.	TRBJ1-2	CASGRRENYGYTF	TGTGCCAGCGGACGCAGGGAAAACTATGGCTACACCTTC
TRBV27	.	TRBD2	TRBJ2-1	CASSPRLWSGGDQNEQFF	TGTGCCAGCAGTCCAAGGCTTTGGAGCGGGGGGGATCAGAATGAGCAGTTCTTC
TRBV10-1	.	.	TRBJ2-7	CASSVEYQRRREQYF	TGCGCCAGCAGTGTAGAGTATCAGCGTCGGCGCGAGCAGTACTTC
TRBV3-1/TRBV3-2	.	TRBD1	TRBJ1-4	CASSQERTGQKPEKLFF	TGTGCCAGCAGCCAAGAACGGACGGGACAGAAACCTGAAAAACTGTTTTTT
TRBV11-2	.	.	TRBJ1-1	CASSLKGDRDTEAFF	TGTGCCAGCAGCTTAAAGGGGGATCGAGACACTGAAGCTTTCTTT
TRBV11-2	.	.	TRBJ2-5	CASSFASQETQYF	TGTGCCAGCAGCTTCGCGTCCCAAGAGACCCAGTACTTC
TRBV7-2	.	TRBD1	TRBJ1-2	CASSFGRTGVAYGYTF	TGTGCCAGCAGCTTCGGACGGACAGGGGTGGCCTATGGCTACACCTTC
TRBV2	.	.	TRBJ1-1	CASRPGHTTNTEAFF	TGTGCCAGCAGGCCGGGACATACTACGAACACTGAAGCTTTCTTT
TRBV5-4	.	TRBD1	TRBJ1-2	CASRNRDRGLSSYTF	TGTGCCAGCAGGAACCGGGACAGGGGGTTAAGTAGCTACACCTTC
TRBV27	.	TRBD2	TRBJ2-3	CASSFMGGGFTDTQYF	TGTGCCAGCAGTTTTATGGGCGGGGGGTTCACAGATACGCAGTATTTT
TRBV19	.	TRBD1	TRBJ2-3	CASSILEGAKDTQYF	TGTGCCAGTAGTATTCTTGAGGGGGCAAAAGATACGCAGTATTTT